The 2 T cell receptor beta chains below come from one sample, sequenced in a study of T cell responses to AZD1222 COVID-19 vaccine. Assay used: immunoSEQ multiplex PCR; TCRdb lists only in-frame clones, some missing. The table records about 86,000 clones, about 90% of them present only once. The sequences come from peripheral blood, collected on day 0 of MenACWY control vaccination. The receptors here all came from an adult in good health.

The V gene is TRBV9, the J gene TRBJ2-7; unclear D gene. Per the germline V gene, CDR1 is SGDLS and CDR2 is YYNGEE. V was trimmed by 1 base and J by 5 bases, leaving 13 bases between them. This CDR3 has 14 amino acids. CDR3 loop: CASSVQSASDEQYF. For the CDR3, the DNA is TGTGCCAGCAGCGTACAGTCAGCCTCTGACGAGCAGTACTTC.

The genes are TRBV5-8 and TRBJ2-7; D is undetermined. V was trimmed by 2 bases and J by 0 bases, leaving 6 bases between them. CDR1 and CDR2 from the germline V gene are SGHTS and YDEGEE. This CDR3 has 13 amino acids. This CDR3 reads CASSLQSSYEQYF. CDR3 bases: TGTGCCAGCAGCTTACAGAGCTCCTACGAGCAGTACTTC. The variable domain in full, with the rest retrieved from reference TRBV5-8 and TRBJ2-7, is EAGVTQSPTHLIKTRGQQATLRCSPISGHTSVYWYQQALGLGLQFLLWYDEGEERNRGNFPPRFSGRQFPNYSSELNVNALELEDSALYLCASSLQSSYEQYFGPGTRLTVT.